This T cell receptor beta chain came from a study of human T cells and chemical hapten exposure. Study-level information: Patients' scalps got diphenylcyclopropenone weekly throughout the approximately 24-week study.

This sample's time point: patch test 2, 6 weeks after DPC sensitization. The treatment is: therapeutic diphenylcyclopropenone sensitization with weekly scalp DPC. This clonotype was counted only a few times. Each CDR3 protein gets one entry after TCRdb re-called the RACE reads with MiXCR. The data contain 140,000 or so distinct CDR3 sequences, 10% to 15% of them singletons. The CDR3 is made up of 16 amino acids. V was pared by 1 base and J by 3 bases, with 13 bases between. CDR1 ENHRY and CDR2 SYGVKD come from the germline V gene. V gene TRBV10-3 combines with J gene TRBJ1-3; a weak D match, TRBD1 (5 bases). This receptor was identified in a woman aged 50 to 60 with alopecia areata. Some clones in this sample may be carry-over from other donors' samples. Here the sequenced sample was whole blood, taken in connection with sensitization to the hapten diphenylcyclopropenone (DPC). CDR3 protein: CAISEWSGTVGNTIYF. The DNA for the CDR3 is TGTGCCATCAGTGAGTGGTCGGGGACGGTTGGAAACACCATATATTTT.